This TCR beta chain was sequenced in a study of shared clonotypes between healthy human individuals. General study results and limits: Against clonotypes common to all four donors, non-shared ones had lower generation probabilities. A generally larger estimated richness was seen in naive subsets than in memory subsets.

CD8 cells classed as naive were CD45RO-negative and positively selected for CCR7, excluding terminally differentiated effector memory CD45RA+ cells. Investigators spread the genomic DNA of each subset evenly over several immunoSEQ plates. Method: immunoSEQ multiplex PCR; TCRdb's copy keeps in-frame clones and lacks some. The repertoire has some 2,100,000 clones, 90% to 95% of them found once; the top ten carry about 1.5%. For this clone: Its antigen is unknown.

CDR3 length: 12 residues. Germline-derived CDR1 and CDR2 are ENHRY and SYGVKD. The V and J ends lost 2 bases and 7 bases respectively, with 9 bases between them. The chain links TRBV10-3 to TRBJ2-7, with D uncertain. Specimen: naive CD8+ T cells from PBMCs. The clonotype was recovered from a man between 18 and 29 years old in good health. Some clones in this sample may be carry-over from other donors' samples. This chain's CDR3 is CAISEVVWEQYF. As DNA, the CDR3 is TGTGCCATCAGTGAGGTTGTTTGGGAGCAGTACTTC.